What follows is one T cell receptor beta chain and its context. Antigen unknown. These data come from a study of OX40 agonist ivuxolimab in advanced cancers. Looking at the study overall: An anti-OX40 (CD134) antibody with agonistic activity, ivuxolimab, was administered to patients. At about 81% male, the cohort had a mean age of around 56 years, ranging from about 20 to 79.

Trimming removed 1 base at V and 7 bases at J, with 13 bases between. CDR1 LGHNA and CDR2 YNFKEQ come from the germline V gene. There are 14 residues in the CDR3. The table came from immunoSEQ multiplex PCR; TCRdb's copy has only in-frame clones and leaves some out. The sample contains approximately 13,000 clones, around 84% of which appear only once. Regarding the study as a whole: Researchers report that CD8+ T cells had, on average, more expanded clones than CD4+.

The material sequenced was CD4+ or CD8+ T cells sorted from blood, taken in a trial of the OX40 agonist ivuxolimab. The sequence came from an adult with an advanced solid tumor such as melanoma, head and neck, liver or kidney cancer. The J gene is TRBJ1-1, the V gene TRBV4-2; D is unresolved. The CDR3 DNA follows: TGTGCCAGCAGCCAAGGGGTGGGCCCCTTTGAAGCTTTCTTT. Translated, it gives CASSQGVGPFEAFF.